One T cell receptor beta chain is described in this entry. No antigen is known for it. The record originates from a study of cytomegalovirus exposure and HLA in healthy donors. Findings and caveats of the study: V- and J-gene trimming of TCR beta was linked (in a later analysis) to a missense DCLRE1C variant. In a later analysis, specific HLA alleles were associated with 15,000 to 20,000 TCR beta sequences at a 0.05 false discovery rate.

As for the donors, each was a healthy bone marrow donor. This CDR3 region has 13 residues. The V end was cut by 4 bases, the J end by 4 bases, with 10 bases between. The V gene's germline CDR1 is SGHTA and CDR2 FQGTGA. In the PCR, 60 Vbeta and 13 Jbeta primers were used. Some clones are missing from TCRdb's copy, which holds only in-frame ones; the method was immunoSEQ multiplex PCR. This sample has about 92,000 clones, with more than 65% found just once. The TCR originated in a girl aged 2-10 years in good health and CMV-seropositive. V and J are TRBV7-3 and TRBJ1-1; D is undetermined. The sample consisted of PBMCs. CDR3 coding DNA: TGTGCCAGCAGCTCAATAGGCGGCACTGAAGCTTTCTTT. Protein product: CASSSIGGTEAFF.